The 8 T cell receptor beta chains presented below share a single source sample, sequenced in a study of OX40 agonist ivuxolimab in advanced cancers. Measured with immunoSEQ multiplex PCR; TCRdb has only the in-frame clones, and not every one. The table has around 45,000 clones, around 77% seen once. Material: CD4+ or CD8+ T cells sorted from blood, obtained in a trial of the OX40 agonist ivuxolimab. These receptor sequences come from an adult with an advanced solid tumor such as melanoma, head and neck, liver or kidney cancer.

The rearrangement links TRBV9 to TRBJ2-3, with TRBD2 matching 11 bases. V shed 2 bases and J 1 base; nucleotides not matched to a gene: 9. CDR1 and CDR2 from the germline V gene are SGDLS and YYNGEE. The CDR3 loop spans 18 amino acids. The CDR3 DNA sequence: TGTGCCAGCAGCGTGGTAGCGGGAGGGCCGATGGGCACAGATACGCAGTATTTT. This codes for CASSVVAGGPMGTDTQYF.

This clone was counted once. This chain connects TRBV30 to TRBJ2-2; perhaps TRBD1 as D (6 bases). CDR1 and CDR2 (germline): GTSNPN, SVGIG (reference sequence). This CDR3 contains 13 residues. V gave up 5 bases and J gave up 2 bases, with 9 bases separating them. CDR3 DNA sequence: TGTGCCTGGTCACAGGGCAACACCGGGGAGCTGTTTTTT. It encodes CAWSQGNTGELFF.

The rearrangement uses TRBV7-6 and TRBJ2-3; D possibly corresponds to TRBD1 (6 bases). Germline V gene sequence: CDR1 SGHVS, CDR2 FNYEAQ. The CDR3 covers 17 residues. V was cut by 3 bases and J by 4 bases, with 20 bases left in between. CDR3 amino acids: CASSLRPSDRLADTQYF. The CDR3 DNA reads TGTGCCAGCAGCTTGCGGCCCTCAGACAGGTTGGCAGATACGCAGTATTTT.

In nucleotides, the CDR3 is TGTGCCAGCAGTTTACGGACAGGGGTGGGTCAGCCCCAGCATTTT. It yields the protein CASSLRTGVGQPQHF. This sequence joins TRBV28 and TRBJ1-5, with 9 bases fitting TRBD1. After removal of 2 bases from V and 6 bases from J, the junction contained 5 bases not matched to a gene. The germline V gene has CDR1 MDHEN and CDR2 SYDVKM. The CDR3 is 15 residues long.

This chain connects TRBV18 to TRBJ2-1; TRBD1 is a possible D gene (5 bases). The CDR3 length is 14 residues. V gave up 2 bases and J gave up 6 bases, with 11 bases separating them. Germline assignment: CDR1 KGHSH and CDR2 LQKENI. CDR3 nucleotides: TGTGCCAGCTCACCAGACAGTCGGGTCAATGAGCAGTTCTTC. It yields the protein CASSPDSRVNEQFF. Together with reference TRBV18 and TRBJ2-1, the CDR3 gives the full variable domain: NAGVMQNPRHLVRRRGQEARLRCSPMKGHSHVYWYRQLPEEGLKFMVYLQKENIIDESGMPKERFSAEFPKEGPSILRIQQVVRGDSAAYFCASSPDSRVNEQFFGPGTRLTVL.

This clone appeared a single time. V gene TRBV6-5 combines with J gene TRBJ2-7, with D unresolved. CDR1 MNHEY and CDR2 SVGAGI come from the germline V gene. The CDR3 is made up of 13 amino acids. The ends were cut back, 10 bases at V and 0 bases at J, with 13 bases in the middle. The DNA for the CDR3 is TGTGCCACCTCCCTAACCAGCTCCTACGAGCAGTACTTC. Protein sequence: CATSLTSSYEQYF.

The rearrangement links TRBV25-1 to TRBJ2-3; TRBD1 matches 9 bases. There are 16 residues in the CDR3. Losses at the gene ends were 1 base for V and 2 bases for J; bases not matched to a gene: 4. CDR1 and CDR2 from the germline V gene are MGHDK and SYGVNS. The CDR3 coding sequence is TGTGCCAGCAGTGAATGGGGACAGGGCATCACAGATACGCAGTATTTT. Protein: CASSEWGQGITDTQYF.

This chain connects TRBV28 to TRBJ1-2; unclear D gene. Trimming shortened V by 4 bases and J by 7 bases, and 13 bases separated the two germline ends. The CDR3 runs 13 residues. Looked up from germline, CDR1 is MDHEN and CDR2 is SYDVKM. CDR3 nucleotide sequence: TGTGCCAGCAGTTCCCGAGGGAGGGTTGGCTACACCTTC. The encoded protein is CASSSRGRVGYTF.